One sample yielded the 29 T cell receptor beta chains listed below, sequenced in a study of beta chain features in type 1 diabetes. Reverse transcribing all isolated RNA meant expressed TCRB transcripts were sequenced. Sequenced by immunoSEQ multiplex PCR; TCRdb stores in-frame clones only, minus some. This sample carries roughly 300,000 clones, around 15% of them seen once, and the ten largest clones take under 8.5%. The specimen sequenced was central memory CD4+ T cells from blood. The receptor set was obtained from a man younger than 45 in good health.

This clone was counted a few times. The V gene is TRBV11-3, the J gene TRBJ1-6; 8 nucleotides match TRBD1. The V gene's germline CDR1 is SGHNT and CDR2 YENEEA. Trimming at V came to 0 bases and at J to 10 bases, leaving 8 bases not matched to a gene. CDR3 size: 16 residues. CDR3 nucleotides: TGTGCCAGCAGCTTAGATCGCTCAGGGGGCGGCTCACCCCTCCACTTT. It encodes CASSLDRSGGGSPLHF.

Only a few counts were recorded for this clone. The chain carries TRBV18 and TRBJ2-6; weak D call: TRBD1 (5 bases). Trimming removed 0 bases from V and 0 bases from J, with 12 bases in between. The CDR3 consists of 18 residues. Germline loops: CDR1 KGHSH, CDR2 LQKENI. CDR3 residues: CASSPPAQGFSGANVLTF. In DNA, the CDR3 is TGTGCCAGCTCACCACCGGCGCAGGGCTTCTCTGGGGCCAACGTCCTGACTTTC.

This clone was observed a few times. The V and J genes are TRBV4-2 and TRBJ1-2, with a tentative D call TRBD1 (6 bases). Trimming pared 5 bases from V and 5 bases from J, leaving 12 bases between. Per the germline V gene, CDR1 is LGHNA and CDR2 is YNFKEQ. The CDR3 has 13 residues. CDR3 loop: CASSLSQGYGYTF. In DNA, the CDR3 is TGTGCCAGCAGCTTGTCACAGGGTTATGGCTACACCTTC.

The chain uses TRBV25-1 and TRBJ1-1; D ambiguous. V was trimmed by 3 bases and J by 5 bases, leaving 10 bases between them. The CDR3 length is 13 residues. Germline V gene sequence: CDR1 MGHDK, CDR2 SYGVNS. The CDR3: CASSEAGRTEAFF. CDR3 bases: TGTGCCAGCAGTGAGGCCGGGAGGACTGAAGCTTTCTTT.

This clone was seen only a few times. The chain is built from TRBV6-5 and TRBJ2-7; D not certain. The CDR3 has 14 amino acids. CDR1 MNHEY and CDR2 SVGAGI come from the germline V gene. V lost 5 bases, J lost 0 bases, and 11 bases lay in between. DNA for the CDR3: TGTGCCAGCAGTCCACGCTCGTCCTCCTACGAGCAGTACTTC. Encoded protein: CASSPRSSSYEQYF.

J is TRBJ1-2 and V is TRBV27; D unresolved. Germline values: CDR1 MNHEY, CDR2 SMNVEV (reference sequence). The CDR3 loop spans 15 amino acids. With 0 bases removed from V and 4 bases from J, the gap between germline ends came to 12 bases. The CDR3 region is CASSLSSISGYGYTF. Here the CDR3 DNA reads TGTGCCAGCAGTTTATCGTCAATATCTGGCTATGGCTACACCTTC.

The gene calls are TRBV11-3 and TRBJ2-5; 13 nucleotides agree with TRBD2. There are 16 residues in the CDR3. Germline lookup yields CDR1 SGHNT and CDR2 YENEEA. The V gene end was trimmed by 5 bases and the J gene end by 2 bases; junction bases not matched to a gene: 5. This chain's CDR3 is CASSPGTSGAQETQYF. The CDR3 nucleotides are TGTGCCAGCAGCCCAGGGACTAGCGGGGCTCAAGAGACCCAGTACTTC.

The chain joins TRBV4-3 to TRBJ1-5; D not certain. The germline V and J ends were trimmed by 0 bases and 1 base, with 7 bases remaining between them. CDR3 size: 15 residues. Per germline, CDR1 LGHNA and CDR2 YSLEER. The CDR3 sequence: CASSQDQKSNQPQHF. As DNA, the CDR3 is TGCGCCAGCAGCCAAGATCAGAAGAGCAATCAGCCCCAGCATTTT.

The rearrangement uses TRBV5-6 and TRBJ2-7; possibly TRBD1 for D (6 bases). This CDR3 region has 13 residues. Germline V gives CDR1 SGHDT, CDR2 YYEEEE. V lost 4 bases and J 7 bases, leaving 15 bases between the germline ends. The CDR3 DNA follows: TGTGCCAGCAGCATCCCAGGGGCGGAGGAGCAGTACTTC. Translating gives CASSIPGAEEQYF. The full variable domain, with the rest looked up from reference TRBV5-6 and TRBJ2-7, is DAGVTQSPTHLIKTRGQQVTLRCSPKSGHDTVSWYQQALGQGPQFIFQYYEEEERQRGNFPDRFSGHQFPNYSSELNVNALLLGDSALYLCASSIPGAEEQYFGPGTRLTVT.

Only a few counts were recorded for this clone. The chain joins TRBV4-2 to TRBJ1-1, with unresolved D. The V gene's germline CDR1 is LGHNA and CDR2 YNFKEQ. V was shortened by 1 base and J by 1 base, with 10 bases between the two germline ends. The CDR3 has 15 amino acids. CDR3 DNA: TGTGCCAGCAGCCAAGTTGCGCTATCGAACACTGAAGCTTTCTTT. Translating gives CASSQVALSNTEAFF.

The chain recombines TRBV4-2 with TRBJ1-1; no definite D call. V was shortened by 1 base and J by 7 bases, with 10 bases between the two germline ends. The CDR3 contains 13 residues. The V gene's germline CDR1 is LGHNA and CDR2 YNFKEQ. The CDR3 sequence: CASSQGPLGEAFF. The CDR3 DNA is TGTGCCAGCAGCCAAGGGCCTTTGGGTGAAGCTTTCTTT.

The genes are TRBV6-5 and TRBJ2-3; 8 positions match TRBD2. V lost 2 bases, J lost 2 bases, and 3 bases stayed unmatched. The CDR3 extends over 15 amino acids. The germline V gene encodes CDR1 MNHEY and CDR2 SVGAGI. CDR3: CASSYRGGDTDTQYF. CDR3 in DNA: TGTGCCAGCAGTTACCGGGGGGGCGACACAGATACGCAGTATTTT.

This clone came up a few times. The chain uses TRBV7-3 and TRBJ2-2; tentatively, D is TRBD2 (5 bases). CDR1 is SGHTA, CDR2 FQGTGA, per germline. V lost 5 bases and J 7 bases, leaving 11 bases between the germline ends. The CDR3 is 13 residues long. CDR3 sequence (DNA): TGTGCCAGCAGCGCGGCGGGTGGCGGGGAGCTGTTTTTT. Protein sequence: CASSAAGGGELFF.

The chain uses TRBV6-1 and TRBJ2-3; no reliable D call. This CDR3 is built from 14 residues. V shed 6 bases and J shed 0 bases, with 10 bases lying between them. The germline V gene has CDR1 MNHNS and CDR2 SASEGT. The CDR3 nucleotides are TGTGCCAGCAGGATGGACCAAAGCACAGATACGCAGTATTTT. Its protein is CASRMDQSTDTQYF.

The sample holds one count of this clone. This may be a read error: a much more frequent sequence differs by one nucleotide. This chain connects TRBV7-8 to TRBJ2-1, with a possible D match to TRBD1 (6 bases). V gave up 1 base and J gave up 3 bases, with 10 bases separating them. This CDR3 is 15 amino acids long. The germline CDR1 and CDR2 sequences are SGHVS and FQNEAQ. In DNA, the CDR3 is TGTGCCAGCAGCTTAGGAGGCAGGGGCTACAATGAGCAGTTCTTC. Its protein is CASSLGGRGYNEQFF.

This clone was recorded a few times. V gene TRBV5-1 combines with J gene TRBJ1-2; a weak D match, TRBD1 (6 bases). Trimming took 4 bases from V and 7 from J, leaving 17 bases between them. The CDR3 spans 14 residues. Germline values: CDR1 SGHRS, CDR2 YFSETQ. The CDR3 DNA follows: TGCGCCAGCAGCCCCAATCTACAGGGCTCTGGCTACACCTTC. This gives the protein CASSPNLQGSGYTF. Combining the CDR3 with reference TRBV5-1 and TRBJ1-2 gives the whole variable domain KAGVTQTPRYLIKTRGQQVTLSCSPISGHRSVSWYQQTPGQGLQFLFEYFSETQRNKGNFPGRFSGRQFSNSRSEMNVSTLELGDSALYLCASSPNLQGSGYTFGSGTRLTVV.

This clone was seen a single time. The chain carries TRBV6-6 and TRBJ2-1; a possible D gene is TRBD1 (6 bases). V was shortened by 8 bases and J by 1 base, with 12 bases between the two germline ends. Germline lookup yields CDR1 MNHNY and CDR2 SVGAGI (reference sequence). This CDR3 spans 14 amino acids. The CDR3 DNA reads TGTGCCAGCTGGGTAAGGGGGTCCTACAATGAGCAGTTCTTC. Its translation is CASWVRGSYNEQFF.

In its sample, this clone was seen many times. The CDR3 bases are TGTGCCAGCAGCAAACGGCGGCCTTCCTACGAGCAGTACGTC. Protein product: CASSKRRPSYEQYV. This chain joins TRBV21-1 and TRBJ2-7; TRBD2 is taken as the D call from the table, unchecked against the DNA. TRBV21-1 is a known pseudogene. This CDR3 has 14 amino acids.

This clone came up a few times. J is TRBJ2-3 and V is TRBV28, with D uncertain. CDR3 length equals 13 residues. Between the trimmed V and J ends, which lost 6 bases and 4 bases, there was a span of 11 bases. Germline V CDR1 and CDR2: MDHEN, SYDVKM. CDR3 bases: TGTGCCAGCAGACCCAGTTACCCAGATACGCAGTATTTT. Translated, it gives CASRPSYPDTQYF.

The genes are TRBV30 and TRBJ1-1, with no clear D. The CDR3 extends over 13 amino acids. Germline CDR1 reads GTSNPN; CDR2 reads SVGIG (reference sequence). V was trimmed by 5 bases and J by 1 base, leaving 11 bases between them. This CDR3 reads CAWGGRPNTEAFF. CDR3 DNA sequence: TGTGCCTGGGGAGGACGGCCGAACACTGAAGCTTTCTTT. The full variable domain, completed using reference TRBV30 and TRBJ1-1, is SQTIHQWPATLVQPVGSPLSLECTVEGTSNPNLYWYRQAAGRGLQLLFYSVGIGQISSEVPQNLSASRPQDRQFILSSKKLLLSDSGFYLCAWGGRPNTEAFFGQGTRLTVV.

The V and J genes are TRBV11-2 and TRBJ2-1; D may be TRBD1 or TRBD2 (5 bases each). The CDR3 has 15 amino acids. CDR1 and CDR2 from the germline V gene are SGHAT and FQNNGV. V lost 3 bases and J lost 0, with 9 bases in between. CDR3 region: CASSLWGSSYNEQFF. The CDR3 DNA is TGTGCCAGCAGCTTGTGGGGGAGCTCCTACAATGAGCAGTTCTTC. Combining the CDR3 with reference TRBV11-2 and TRBJ2-1 gives the whole variable domain EAGVAQSPRYKIIEKRQSVAFWCNPISGHATLYWYQQILGQGPKLLIQFQNNGVVDDSQLPKDRFSAERLKGVDSTLKIQPAKLEDSAVYLCASSLWGSSYNEQFFGPGTRLTVL.

A few counts support this clone. This chain joins TRBV9 and TRBJ2-2; TRBD2 agrees at 7 bases. This CDR3 is built from 14 residues. Per the germline V gene, CDR1 is SGDLS and CDR2 is YYNGEE. V trimming: 4 bases; J trimming: 7 bases; junction bases outside the gene matches: 7. This CDR3 reads CASSSGTTGGELFF. The CDR3 nucleotides read TGTGCCAGCAGCTCAGGGACTACCGGCGGGGAGCTGTTTTTT.

This clone was detected only a few times. The CDR3 here is CASPRDRGREQYF. For the CDR3, the DNA is TGTGCCAGTCCCCGGGACAGGGGGAGGGAGCAGTACTTC. This chain uses TRBV2 with TRBJ2-7; 11 nucleotides agree with TRBD1. V was clipped by 9 bases and J by 7 bases; unmatched bases: 8. There are 13 residues in the CDR3. The germline V gene encodes CDR1 SNHLY and CDR2 FYNNEI.

This clone was counted only a few times. The rearrangement uses TRBV6-5 and TRBJ1-2; D may be TRBD1 (5 bases). The V end lost 9 bases, the J end lost 0 bases, and 14 bases lay between the germline ends. The CDR3 runs to 14 residues. CDR1 MNHEY and CDR2 SVGAGI come from the germline V gene. CDR3 in DNA: TGTGCCAGTGAACAGGCATTAGCTAACTATGGCTACACCTTC. This gives the protein CASEQALANYGYTF.

This chain links TRBV18 with TRBJ2-7; 7 bases agree with TRBD1. Germline V lookup: CDR1 KGHSH, CDR2 LQKENI. V was clipped by 4 bases and J by 5 bases; unmatched bases: 5. The CDR3 contains 13 residues. In nucleotides, the CDR3 is TGTGCCAGCTCACGGGACAGAGGAAACGAGCAGTACGTC. Translating it yields CASSRDRGNEQYV.

This clone came up many times. V usage is TRBV2 and J usage is TRBJ1-2; D gene unclear. The germline V and J ends were trimmed by 6 bases and 2 bases, with 10 bases remaining between them. CDR3 size: 13 residues. CDR1 is SNHLY and CDR2 is FYNNEI in the germline V gene. CDR3 sequence reads: CASSPDKNYGYTF. CDR3 in DNA: TGTGCCAGCAGCCCCGACAAGAACTATGGCTACACCTTC.

In its sample, this clone was seen a few times. The CDR3 nucleotides are TGTGCCAGCAGCCAACGACTTACAGATACGCAGTATTTT. It yields the protein CASSQRLTDTQYF. The V and J genes are TRBV4-2 and TRBJ2-3; D call uncertain. This CDR3 is built from 13 residues. Germline loops: CDR1 LGHNA, CDR2 YNFKEQ. The germline V and J ends were trimmed by 2 bases and 3 bases, with 6 bases remaining between them.

The rearrangement links TRBV10-3 to TRBJ1-1; the match to TRBD1 covers 8 bases. CDR3 length equals 13 residues. CDR1 and CDR2 (germline): ENHRY, SYGVKD. The J segment lost 7 bases and the V segment lost 6 bases, leaving 7 bases of the junction unmatched. CDR3 sequence (DNA): TGTGCCATCAGCCGGACAGGGACGGATGAAGCTTTCTTT. This sequence encodes CAISRTGTDEAFF.

This clone has more than one count but fewer than ten. The chain recombines TRBV11-2 with TRBJ1-4; 7 bases agree with TRBD1. The junction had 12 bases not matched to a gene; V was cut back by 5 bases and J by 6 bases. Germline CDR1 is SGHAT and CDR2 is FQNNGV. The CDR3 is 16 amino acids. This CDR3 is CASSQNSGGFYEKLFF. CDR3 sequence (DNA): TGTGCCAGCAGCCAGAACTCAGGGGGTTTTTATGAAAAACTGTTTTTT.